This T cell receptor (beta chain) was sequenced in a study of cytomegalovirus exposure and HLA in healthy donors. PCR employed 60 Vbeta and 13 Jbeta primers. The repertoire was sequenced with immunoSEQ multiplex PCR; TCRdb's copy has only in-frame clones and lacks some. The sample contains about 140,000 clones, approximately 84% of which appear only once. The CDR3 is 15 amino acids. The ends were cut back, 4 bases at V and 0 bases at J, with 10 bases in the middle. CDR1 is MGHRA, CDR2 YSYEKL, per germline. Sequencing was carried out using PBMCs. V and J are TRBV4-1 and TRBJ1-5, with D possibly being TRBD1 (5 bases). This TCR came from a young man in good health and CMV-seropositive. The CDR3 loop is CASSPTQGSNQPQHF. CDR3 coding DNA: TGCGCCAGCAGCCCCACGCAGGGTAGCAATCAGCCCCAGCATTTT.